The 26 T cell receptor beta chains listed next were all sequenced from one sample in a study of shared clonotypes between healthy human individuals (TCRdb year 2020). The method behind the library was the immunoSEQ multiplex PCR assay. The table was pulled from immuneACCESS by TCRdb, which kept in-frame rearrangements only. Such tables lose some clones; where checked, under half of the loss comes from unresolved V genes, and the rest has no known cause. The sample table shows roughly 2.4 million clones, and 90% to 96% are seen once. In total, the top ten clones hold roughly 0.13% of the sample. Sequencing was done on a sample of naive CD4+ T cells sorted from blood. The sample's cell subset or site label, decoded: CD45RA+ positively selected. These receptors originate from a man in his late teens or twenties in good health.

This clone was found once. CDR3 region: CASSMGSPGGAFF. The CDR3, as DNA: TGTGCCAGTAGTATGGGGAGTCCTGGGGGAGCTTTCTTT. The chain joins TRBV19 to TRBJ1-1, with D possibly TRBD1 on 5 matching bases. Germline V lookup: CDR1 LNHDA, CDR2 SQIVND (reference sequence). V lost 3 bases and J 10 bases, leaving 15 bases between the germline ends. This CDR3 contains 13 residues.

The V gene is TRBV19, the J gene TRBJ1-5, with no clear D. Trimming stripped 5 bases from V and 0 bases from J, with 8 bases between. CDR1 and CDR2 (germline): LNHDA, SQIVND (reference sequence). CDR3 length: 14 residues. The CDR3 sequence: CASSPVDSNQPQHF. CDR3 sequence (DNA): TGTGCCAGTAGTCCGGTTGATAGCAATCAGCCCCAGCATTTT.

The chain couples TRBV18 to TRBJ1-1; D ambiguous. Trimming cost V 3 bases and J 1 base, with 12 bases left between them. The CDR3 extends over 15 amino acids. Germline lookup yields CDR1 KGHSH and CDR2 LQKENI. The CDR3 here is CASSPNPQANTEAFF. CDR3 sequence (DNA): TGTGCCAGCTCACCCAACCCCCAAGCGAACACTGAAGCTTTCTTT.

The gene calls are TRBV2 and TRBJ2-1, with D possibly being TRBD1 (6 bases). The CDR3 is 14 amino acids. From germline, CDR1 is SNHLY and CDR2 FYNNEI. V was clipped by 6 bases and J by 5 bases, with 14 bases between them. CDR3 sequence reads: CASSPDSNDNEQFF. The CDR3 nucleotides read TGTGCCAGCAGCCCGGACAGTAACGACAATGAGCAGTTCTTC.

Here the CDR3 DNA reads TGTGCCAGCAGCCGCTCAGGGGCGGGAGGCTACAATGAGCAGTTCTTC. Protein product: CASSRSGAGGYNEQFF. The V call is TRBV7-2, the J call TRBJ2-1; TRBD2 agrees at 8 bases. The CDR3 is 16 amino acids. Losses at the gene ends were 5 bases for V and 3 bases for J; bases not matched to a gene: 9. In germline, CDR1 is SGHTA, CDR2 FQGNSA.

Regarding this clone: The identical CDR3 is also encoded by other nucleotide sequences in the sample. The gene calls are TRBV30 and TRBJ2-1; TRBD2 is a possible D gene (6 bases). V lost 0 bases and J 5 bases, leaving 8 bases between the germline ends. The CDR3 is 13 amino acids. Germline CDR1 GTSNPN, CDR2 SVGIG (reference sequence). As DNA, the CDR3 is TGTGCCTGGAGTGTACGACTAGACAATGAGCAGTTCTTC. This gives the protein CAWSVRLDNEQFF. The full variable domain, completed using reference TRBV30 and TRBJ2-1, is SQTIHQWPATLVQPVGSPLSLECTVEGTSNPNLYWYRQAAGRGLQLLFYSVGIGQISSEVPQNLSASRPQDRQFILSSKKLLLSDSGFYLCAWSVRLDNEQFFGPGTRLTVL.

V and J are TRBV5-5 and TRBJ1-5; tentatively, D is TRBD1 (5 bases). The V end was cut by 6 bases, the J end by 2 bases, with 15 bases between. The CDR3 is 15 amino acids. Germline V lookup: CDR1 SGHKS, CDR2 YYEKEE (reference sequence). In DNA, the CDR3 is TGTGCCAGCACGTCAGGGATAATGGGCAATCAGCCCCAGCATTTT. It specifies CASTSGIMGNQPQHF.

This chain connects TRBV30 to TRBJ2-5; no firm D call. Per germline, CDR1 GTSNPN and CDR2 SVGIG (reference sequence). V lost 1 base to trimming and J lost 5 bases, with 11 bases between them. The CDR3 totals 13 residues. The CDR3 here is CAWSGAPLETQYF. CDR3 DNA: TGTGCCTGGAGTGGTGCCCCGTTGGAGACCCAGTACTTC.

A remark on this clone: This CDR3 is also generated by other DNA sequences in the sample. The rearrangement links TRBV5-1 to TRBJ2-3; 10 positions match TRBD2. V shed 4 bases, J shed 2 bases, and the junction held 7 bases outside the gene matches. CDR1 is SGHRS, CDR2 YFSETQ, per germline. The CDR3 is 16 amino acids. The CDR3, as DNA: TGCGCCAGCAGCACCGGACTAGCGGCGTCCACAGATACGCAGTATTTT. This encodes CASSTGLAASTDTQYF.

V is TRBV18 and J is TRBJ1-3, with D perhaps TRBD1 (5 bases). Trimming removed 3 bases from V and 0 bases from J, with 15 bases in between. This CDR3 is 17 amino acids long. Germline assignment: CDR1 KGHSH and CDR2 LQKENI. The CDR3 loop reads CASSPQNGAISGNTIYF. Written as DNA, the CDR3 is TGTGCCAGCTCACCCCAGAATGGGGCTATCTCTGGAAACACCATATATTTT.

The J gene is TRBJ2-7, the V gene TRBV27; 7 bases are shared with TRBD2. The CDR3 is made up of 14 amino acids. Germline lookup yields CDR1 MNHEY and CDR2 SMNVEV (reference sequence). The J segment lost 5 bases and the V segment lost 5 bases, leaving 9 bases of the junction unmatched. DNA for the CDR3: TGTGCCAGCAGTCTCGAGCGGGGTTCAAACGAGCAGTACTTC. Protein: CASSLERGSNEQYF.

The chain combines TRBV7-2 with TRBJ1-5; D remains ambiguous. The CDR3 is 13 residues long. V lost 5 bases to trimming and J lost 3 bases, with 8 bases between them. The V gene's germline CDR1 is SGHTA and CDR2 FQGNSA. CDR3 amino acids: CASSPDYNQPQHF. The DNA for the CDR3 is TGTGCCAGCAGCCCGGATTACAATCAGCCCCAGCATTTT.

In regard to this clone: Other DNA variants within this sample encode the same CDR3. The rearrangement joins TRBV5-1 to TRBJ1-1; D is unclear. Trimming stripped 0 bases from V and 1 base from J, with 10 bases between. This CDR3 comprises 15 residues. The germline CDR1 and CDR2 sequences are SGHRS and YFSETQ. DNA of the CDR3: TGCGCCAGCAGCTTGGAAGGAGGAGGGAACACTGAAGCTTTCTTT. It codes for CASSLEGGGNTEAFF.

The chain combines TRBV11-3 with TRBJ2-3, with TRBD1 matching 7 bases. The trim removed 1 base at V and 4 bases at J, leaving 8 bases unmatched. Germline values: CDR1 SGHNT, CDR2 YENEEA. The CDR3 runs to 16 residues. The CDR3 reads CASSLGDRALADTQYF. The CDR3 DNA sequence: TGTGCCAGCAGCTTAGGAGACAGGGCTCTCGCAGATACGCAGTATTTT.

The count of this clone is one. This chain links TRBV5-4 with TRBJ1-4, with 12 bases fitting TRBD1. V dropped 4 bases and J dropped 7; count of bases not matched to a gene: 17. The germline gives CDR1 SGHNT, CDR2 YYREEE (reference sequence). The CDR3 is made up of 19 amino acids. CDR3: CASSVTGTGGRYLGEKLFF. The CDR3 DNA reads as TGTGCCAGCAGCGTGACCGGGACAGGGGGCAGGTATTTGGGTGAAAAACTGTTTTTT.

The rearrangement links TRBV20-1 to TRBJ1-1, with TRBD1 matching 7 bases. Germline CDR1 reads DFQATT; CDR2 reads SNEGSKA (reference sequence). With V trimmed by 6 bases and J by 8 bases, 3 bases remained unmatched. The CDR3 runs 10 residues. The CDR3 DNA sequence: TGCAGTGCAAGGACAGGCGAAGCTTTCTTT. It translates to CSARTGEAFF.

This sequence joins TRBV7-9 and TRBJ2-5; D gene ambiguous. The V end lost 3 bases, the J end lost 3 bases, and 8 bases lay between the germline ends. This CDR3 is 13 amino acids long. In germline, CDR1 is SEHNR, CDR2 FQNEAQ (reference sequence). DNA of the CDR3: TGTGCCAGCAGCTTTAGGGCGAAAGAGACCCAGTACTTC. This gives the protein CASSFRAKETQYF.

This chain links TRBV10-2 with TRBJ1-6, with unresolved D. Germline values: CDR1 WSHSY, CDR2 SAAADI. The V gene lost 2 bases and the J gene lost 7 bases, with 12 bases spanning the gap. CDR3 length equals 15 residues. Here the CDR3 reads CASSEVSVGNSPLHF. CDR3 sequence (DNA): TGCGCCAGCAGTGAGGTGTCAGTCGGGAATTCACCCCTCCACTTT.

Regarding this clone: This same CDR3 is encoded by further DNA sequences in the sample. In DNA form, the CDR3 reads TGTGCCAGTAGTACAACAGGACGGGAGACCCAGTACTTC. Encoded protein: CASSTTGRETQYF. The genes are TRBV19 and TRBJ2-5; TRBD1 might be the D (5 bases). This CDR3 region has 13 residues. Germline V gene data show CDR1 as LNHDA and CDR2 as SQIVND (reference sequence). V was trimmed by 4 bases and J by 5 bases, leaving 11 bases between them.

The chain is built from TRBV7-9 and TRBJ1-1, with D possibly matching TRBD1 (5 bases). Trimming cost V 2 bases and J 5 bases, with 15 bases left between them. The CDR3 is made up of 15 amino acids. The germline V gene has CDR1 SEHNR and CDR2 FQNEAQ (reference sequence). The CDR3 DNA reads TGTGCCAGCAGCTTAAGGACTCCAGGGCGGACTGAAGCTTTCTTT. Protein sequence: CASSLRTPGRTEAFF. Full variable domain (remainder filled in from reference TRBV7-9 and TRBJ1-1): DTGVSQNPRHKITKRGQNVTFRCDPISEHNRLYWYRQTLGQGPEFLTYFQNEAQLEKSRLLSDRFSAERPKGSFSTLEIQRTEQGDSAMYLCASSLRTPGRTEAFFGQGTRLTVV.

CDR3 protein: CASSELGGGQETQYF. The DNA for the CDR3 is TGTGCCAGCAGTGAACTGGGGGGAGGGCAAGAGACCCAGTACTTC. The chain employs TRBV25-1 and TRBJ2-5; 7 bases line up with TRBD2. The CDR3 has 15 residues. With V trimmed by 2 bases and J by 2 bases, 5 bases remained unmatched. Germline loops: CDR1 MGHDK, CDR2 SYGVNS. The full variable domain, with the rest looked up from reference TRBV25-1 and TRBJ2-5, is EADIYQTPRYLVIGTGKKITLECSQTMGHDKMYWYQQDPGMELHLIHYSYGVNSTEKGDLSSESTVSRIRTEHFPLTLESARPSHTSQYLCASSELGGGQETQYFGPGTRLLVL.

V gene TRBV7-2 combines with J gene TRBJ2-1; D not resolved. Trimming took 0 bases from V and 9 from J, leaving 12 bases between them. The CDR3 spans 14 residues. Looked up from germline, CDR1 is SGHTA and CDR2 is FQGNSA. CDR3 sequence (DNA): TGTGCCAGCAGCTTAGCGCCTGGAATGTTTGAGCAGTTCTTC. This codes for CASSLAPGMFEQFF.

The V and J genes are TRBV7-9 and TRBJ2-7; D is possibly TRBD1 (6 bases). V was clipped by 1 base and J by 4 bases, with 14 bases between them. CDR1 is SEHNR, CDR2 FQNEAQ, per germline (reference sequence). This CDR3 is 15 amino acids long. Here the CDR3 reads CASSLVVRQGYEQYF. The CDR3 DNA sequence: TGTGCCAGCAGCTTAGTAGTACGGCAGGGGTACGAGCAGTACTTC.

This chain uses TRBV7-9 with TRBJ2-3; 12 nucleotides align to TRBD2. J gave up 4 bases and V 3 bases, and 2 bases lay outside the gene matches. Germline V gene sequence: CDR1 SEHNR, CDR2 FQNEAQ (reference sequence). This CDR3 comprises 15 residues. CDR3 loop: CASSLTSGSSDTQYF. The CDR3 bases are TGTGCCAGCAGCTTGACTAGCGGGAGTTCAGATACGCAGTATTTT.

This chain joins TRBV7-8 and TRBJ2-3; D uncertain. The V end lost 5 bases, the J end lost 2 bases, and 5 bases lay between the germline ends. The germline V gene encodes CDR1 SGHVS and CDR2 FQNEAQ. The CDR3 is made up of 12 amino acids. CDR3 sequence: CASSRYTDTQYF. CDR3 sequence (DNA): TGTGCCAGCAGCCGGTACACAGATACGCAGTATTTT.

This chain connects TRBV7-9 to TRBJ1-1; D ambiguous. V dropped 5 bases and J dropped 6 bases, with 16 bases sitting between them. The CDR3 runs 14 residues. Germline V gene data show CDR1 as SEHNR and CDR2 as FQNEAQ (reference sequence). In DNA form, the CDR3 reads TGTGCCAGCAGCGATAGGACCCGGGGTGCTGAAGCTTTCTTT. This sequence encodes CASSDRTRGAEAFF.